This T cell receptor (beta chain) was sequenced in a study of blood T cell repertoires in COVID-19. Germline values: CDR1 KGHDR, CDR2 SFDVKD. The CDR3 covers 15 residues. The V and J ends lost 3 bases and 3 bases, in that order; junction bases with no gene match: 3. TCRdb's copy holds only in-frame clones and misses some; the assay was immunoSEQ multiplex PCR. The sample consists of around 340,000 clones, more than 70% of them appearing once. Residents of about two dozen US areas, aged roughly 18 to 89 years, made up the participants. Participant-reported clinical history was the basis for cohort assignment. Before they entered the study, exposed participants had met a COVID-19 case within 2 weeks.

This TCR was recovered from a woman under 40 who had been exposed to COVID-19. The rearrangement links TRBV24-1 to TRBJ2-5; 10 nucleotides match TRBD1. Sequencing was done on a sample of PBMCs or T cells enriched from blood (not recorded which). In nucleotides, the CDR3 is TGTGCCACCAGTGATCCCGGGACAGGGGAAGAGACCCAGTACTTC. It encodes CATSDPGTGEETQYF.